The rows below give T cell receptor beta chains drawn from one sample of a study of cytomegalovirus exposure and HLA in healthy donors. Clones were sequenced by immunoSEQ multiplex PCR, and TCRdb holds only the in-frame ones, with some missing. The sample comprises around 180,000 clones, around 82% of which are singletons, and more than 5.5% rests with the top ten. Sequences were obtained from PBMCs. The source is a man in his forties in good health and CMV-seronegative. CDR3s include the opening cysteine and the closing phenylalanine or tryptophan.

TRBV13 | CASSLEGLADYEQYF
TRBV6-5 | CASSLSRGGGETQYF
TRBV7-6 | CASSLVGEKLFF
TRBV7-2 | CASSLTGNSNQPQHF
TRBV19 | CASSIQMSQGNYGYTF
TRBV5-4 | CASSLGTGGSEKLFF
TRBV5-1 | CASSLVVAVQETQYF
TRBV27 | CASSFLRETNEKLFF
TRBV4-2 | CASSQETGANYGYTF
TRBV6-5 | CASGDSPGQRFF
TRBV4-1 | CASSRGGTGGVYGYTF
TRBV11-3 | CARDRENTEAFF
TRBV5-1 | CASSATSGRETQYF
TRBV7-2 | CASSLTLAGGLNEQYF
TRBV11-2 | CASSAGRGFRRGNEQFF
TRBV7-2 | CASRPRGGDYEQYF
TRBV4-3 | CASSRGQSSSYEQYF
TRBV4-3 | CASSHRLAGGPETQYF
TRBV12-5 | CASGYLYEQFF
TRBV12-5 | CASGPSGGNTEAFF
TRBV2 | CASTRPMGQGAETQYF
TRBV6-4 | CASSEERANTGELFF
TRBV27 | CASSPGTGNYEQYF